The table lists the clone carrying this T cell receptor (beta chain) with a count of one. Authors' data handling: It was from reference gene primer amplification that nucleated cell counts were estimated. This table comes from immunoSEQ multiplex PCR, and its TCRdb copy is limited to in-frame clones, with some not included. For V, J and clone size, that table is used; D and trimming come from the DNA. The sample yields roughly 150,000 clones, about 80% seen once. The sample comes from a study of blood T cell repertoires in COVID-19. V shed 4 bases, J shed 6 bases, and the junction held 4 bases outside the gene matches. Per the germline V gene, CDR1 is KGHDR and CDR2 is SFDVKD. The CDR3 runs 13 residues.

V is TRBV24-1 and J is TRBJ2-7; 8 bases align to TRBD2. The sequencing input was PBMCs or T cells enriched from blood (not recorded which). This clonotype was obtained from a man aged 45-60 years in a cohort exposed to, infected with or recovered from COVID-19 (not recorded which). The CDR3 here is CATSDSGGGEQYF. Here the CDR3 DNA reads TGTGCCACCAGTGACTCGGGGGGGGGCGAGCAGTACTTC.